The 25 T cell receptor beta chains presented below share a single source sample, sequenced in a study of glioma-infiltrating T cells after dendritic cell vaccination (dated by TCRdb to the mid-2010s). Library preparation was by the immunoSEQ multiplex PCR assay. The immuneACCESS repertoire file appears here via TCRdb, limited to in-frame rearrangements. These files lack a portion of the clones; in checked studies, under half of the deficit traces to unresolved V genes, and the cause of the others is not known. The sample yields fewer than 75,000 clones; approximately 81% were counted once. The ten largest clones represent 7.9% of the sample. This specimen consisted of blood, obtained before dendritic cell vaccination. All receptors derive from a human donor with glioblastoma.

The chain has TRBV28 and TRBJ1-2; weak D call: TRBD1 (6 bases). V was cut by 2 bases and J by 1 base, with 17 bases left in between. Germline CDR1 is MDHEN and CDR2 is SYDVKM. The CDR3 sequence is 17 residues long. CDR3 sequence (DNA): TGTGCCAGCAGTTTAGTGACGACAGGACAGTTTAACTATGGCTACACCTTC. Protein product: CASSLVTTGQFNYGYTF.

The V and J genes are TRBV2 and TRBJ1-6; D is uncertain. Germline lookup yields CDR1 SNHLY and CDR2 FYNNEI. CDR3 length: 15 residues. Trimming cost V 7 bases and J 0 bases, with 10 bases left between them. Here the CDR3 DNA reads TGTGCCAGCACTTTGGAGAGCTCCTATAATTCACCCCTCCACTTT. Translated: CASTLESSYNSPLHF.

The chain combines TRBV28 with TRBJ2-7; no definite D call. From germline, CDR1 is MDHEN and CDR2 SYDVKM. This CDR3 is built from 11 residues. The V end was cut by 8 bases, the J end by 7 bases, with 12 bases between. CDR3 region: CASGSLSEQYF. CDR3 nucleotides: TGTGCCAGCGGCTCTCTTTCAGAGCAGTACTTC.

This clone was recorded a few times. This chain connects TRBV19 to TRBJ1-6; no clear D gene. The CDR3 is made up of 16 amino acids. Germline lookup yields CDR1 LNHDA and CDR2 SQIVND (reference sequence). V lost 5 bases and J 9 bases, leaving 20 bases between the germline ends. CDR3 in DNA: TGTGCCAGTAGTTCCCTCTCTACTGGCGGTGGTTCACCCCTCCACTTT. The encoded protein is CASSSLSTGGGSPLHF.

V usage is TRBV7-2 and J usage is TRBJ2-7, with 8 positions matching TRBD1. The CDR3 has 16 amino acids. Germline CDR1 reads SGHTA; CDR2 reads FQGNSA. After removal of 5 bases from V and 6 bases from J, the junction contained 15 bases not matched to a gene. The DNA of the CDR3 is TGTGCCAGCAGCGGTAAAGAACTCCAGGGGGCTCCCGAGCAGTACTTC. Protein product: CASSGKELQGAPEQYF.

This clone appeared once. The chain has TRBV2 and TRBJ1-6; perhaps TRBD1 as D (6 bases). The germline V and J ends were trimmed by 2 bases and 7 bases, with 9 bases remaining between them. The CDR3 sequence is 14 residues long. The germline gives CDR1 SNHLY, CDR2 FYNNEI. The CDR3, as DNA: TGTGCCAGCAGTGAACGTCAGGGGAATTCACCCCTCCACTTT. As protein: CASSERQGNSPLHF.

This clone was recorded only once. The chain employs TRBV30 and TRBJ1-3; D call uncertain. Trimming shortened V by 2 bases and J by 4 bases, and 6 bases separated the two germline ends. Per the germline V gene, CDR1 is GTSNPN and CDR2 is SVGIG (reference sequence). The CDR3 totals 12 residues. CDR3 DNA: TGTGCCTGGAGTCCAGTGGGAAACACCATATATTTT. As protein: CAWSPVGNTIYF.

V is TRBV7-8 and J is TRBJ1-6; tentative D call: TRBD1 (6 bases). V was cut by 7 bases and J by 5 bases, with 15 bases left in between. The CDR3 sequence is 15 residues long. From germline, CDR1 is SGHVS and CDR2 FQNEAQ. CDR3 in amino acids: CASTIGTYHNSPLHF. The CDR3 DNA reads as TGTGCCAGCACCATAGGGACATACCATAATTCACCCCTCCACTTT.

V usage is TRBV5-6 and J usage is TRBJ2-7; TRBD1 is a possible D gene (6 bases). This CDR3 spans 15 amino acids. The V gene lost 3 bases and the J gene lost 3 bases, with 16 bases spanning the gap. CDR1 is SGHDT, CDR2 YYEEEE, per germline. DNA for the CDR3: TGTGCCAGCAGCTCCATTCCCTCCAGGGGCTACGAGCAGTACTTC. Translated: CASSSIPSRGYEQYF.

This clone was observed a few times. This chain links TRBV19 with TRBJ1-2; the D gene is possibly TRBD1 (6 bases). CDR1 is LNHDA and CDR2 is SQIVND in the germline V gene (reference sequence). Trimming cost V 1 base and J 4 bases, with 13 bases left between them. The CDR3 loop spans 15 amino acids. This chain's CDR3 is CASSIAGTPGYGYTF. CDR3 in DNA: TGTGCCAGTAGTATAGCCGGGACACCCGGCTATGGCTACACCTTC. Combining the CDR3 with reference TRBV19 and TRBJ1-2 gives the whole variable domain DGGITQSPKYLFRKEGQNVTLSCEQNLNHDAMYWYRQDPGQGLRLIYYSQIVNDFQKGDIAEGYSVSREKKESFPLTVTSAQKNPTAFYLCASSIAGTPGYGYTFGSGTRLTVV.

V and J are TRBV6-1 and TRBJ1-5; D gene ambiguous. V was cut by 0 bases and J by 2 bases, with 5 bases left in between. This CDR3 is built from 14 residues. Germline V gene lookup returns CDR1 MNHNS and CDR2 SASEGT. The CDR3 sequence is CASSEARGNQPQHF. CDR3 in DNA: TGTGCCAGCAGTGAAGCGAGGGGCAATCAGCCCCAGCATTTT.

The chain couples TRBV7-2 to TRBJ1-2; D might be TRBD1 (6 bases). The germline V gene has CDR1 SGHTA and CDR2 FQGNSA. The CDR3 loop spans 14 amino acids. Trimming shortened V by 0 bases and J by 4 bases, and 9 bases separated the two germline ends. This CDR3 reads CASSLATGTYGYTF. The CDR3 DNA sequence: TGTGCCAGCAGCTTAGCTACAGGGACCTATGGCTACACCTTC.

The chain employs TRBV7-2 and TRBJ1-6; D is undetermined. V was cut by 7 bases and J by 3 bases, with 4 bases left in between. CDR1 SGHTA and CDR2 FQGNSA come from the germline V gene. CDR3 size: 12 residues. The CDR3 nucleotides are TGTGCCAGCACCAACTATAATTCACCCCTCCACTTT. Protein product: CASTNYNSPLHF. Full variable domain (outside the CDR3, taken from reference TRBV7-2 and TRBJ1-6): GAGVSQSPSNKVTEKGKDVELRCDPISGHTALYWYRQSLGQGLEFLIYFQGNSAPDKSGLPSDRFSAERTGGSVSTLTIQRTQQEDSAVYLCASTNYNSPLHFGNGTRLTVT.

The chain couples TRBV7-2 to TRBJ1-4, with TRBD1 matching 11 bases. From germline, CDR1 is SGHTA and CDR2 FQGNSA. V shed 5 bases and J 10 bases; nucleotides not matched to a gene: 6. There are 14 residues in the CDR3. Here the CDR3 reads CASSLDRGQGKLFF. The DNA of the CDR3 is TGTGCCAGCAGCCTGGACAGGGGGCAGGGAAAACTGTTTTTT.

The V and J genes are TRBV6-6 and TRBJ1-1, with 9 bases lining up with TRBD1. Trimming at V came to 7 bases and at J to 9 bases, leaving 15 bases not matched to a gene. Germline V gene lookup returns CDR1 MNHNY and CDR2 SVGAGI (reference sequence). CDR3 length: 15 residues. The CDR3 here is CASNPAGTGLSQAFF. Written as DNA, the CDR3 is TGTGCCAGCAATCCCGCCGGGACAGGGCTTTCCCAAGCTTTCTTT.

V is TRBV29-1 and J is TRBJ1-3; D is unclear. The V end lost 6 bases, the J end lost 3 bases, and 12 bases lay between the germline ends. This CDR3 region has 13 residues. Per the germline V gene, CDR1 is SQVTM and CDR2 is ANQGSEA. The CDR3 spells CSVVDGYGNTIYF. CDR3 in DNA: TGCAGCGTCGTAGACGGGTATGGAAACACCATATATTTT.

This clone appeared a few times. V gene TRBV5-1 combines with J gene TRBJ2-5, with a weak D call TRBD1 (5 bases). The CDR3 runs 14 residues. V shed 3 bases and J shed 2 bases, with 11 bases lying between them. CDR1 and CDR2 from the germline V gene are SGHRS and YFSETQ. Here the CDR3 reads CASSSRQWQETQYF. CDR3 DNA sequence: TGCGCCAGCAGCTCTAGACAGTGGCAAGAGACCCAGTACTTC.

The genes are TRBV7-9 and TRBJ2-1; 10 bases align to TRBD2. The V and J ends lost 5 bases and 9 bases, in that order; junction bases with no gene match: 16. Germline CDR1 and CDR2: SEHNR and FQNEAQ (reference sequence). The CDR3 is 17 amino acids. Written as DNA, the CDR3 is TGTGCCAGCAGCCCCTGGGGGGGAAGCGGGGGGGCAGGTGAGCAGTTCTTC. This sequence encodes CASSPWGGSGGAGEQFF.

The rearrangement joins TRBV7-6 to TRBJ2-1; 8 positions match TRBD2. Germline V gene sequence: CDR1 SGHVS, CDR2 FNYEAQ. The CDR3 is 16 residues long. The ends lost 5 bases at V and 1 base at J; junction bases unmatched: 7. The CDR3 DNA reads as TGTGCCAGCAGCGCTCTACTAGCGGAGTCCTACAATGAGCAGTTCTTC. Amino acid sequence: CASSALLAESYNEQFF.

The rearrangement joins TRBV19 to TRBJ1-5; 9 positions agree with TRBD1. Germline V gene sequence: CDR1 LNHDA, CDR2 SQIVND (reference sequence). The CDR3 spans 16 residues. V lost 7 bases and J lost 5; bases outside the gene matches: 12. This CDR3 reads CASTSWTTGGDQPQHF. DNA of the CDR3: TGTGCCAGTACCTCTTGGACGACAGGGGGGGATCAGCCCCAGCATTTT. Full variable domain (rest looked up from reference TRBV19 and TRBJ1-5): DGGITQSPKYLFRKEGQNVTLSCEQNLNHDAMYWYRQDPGQGLRLIYYSQIVNDFQKGDIAEGYSVSREKKESFPLTVTSAQKNPTAFYLCASTSWTTGGDQPQHFGDGTRLSIL.

The genes are TRBV7-2 and TRBJ2-2; possibly TRBD1 for D (5 bases). Trimming cost V 5 bases and J 0 bases, with 13 bases left between them. The CDR3 has 16 residues. Germline CDR1 reads SGHTA; CDR2 reads FQGNSA. Written as DNA, the CDR3 is TGTGCCAGCAGCCCCCTTGGCAGGGCGAACACCGGGGAGCTGTTTTTT. Protein: CASSPLGRANTGELFF.

The chain employs TRBV15 and TRBJ2-4; 10 bases line up with TRBD2. This CDR3 has 17 residues. CDR1 LNHNV and CDR2 YYDKDF come from the germline V gene (reference sequence). Unmatched junction bases numbered 7, after V lost 1 base and J lost 4 bases. The CDR3 DNA is TGTGCCACCAGCAGAGGAGAGGGAGCGGGGGGGAAAAACATTCAGTACTTC. Translating it yields CATSRGEGAGGKNIQYF.

The chain uses TRBV2 and TRBJ2-7; D may be TRBD1 (5 bases). CDR1 and CDR2 (germline): SNHLY, FYNNEI. The V end lost 3 bases, the J end lost 3 bases, and 6 bases lay between the germline ends. The CDR3 length is 12 residues. In nucleotides, the CDR3 is TGTGCCAGCAGTGATGACAGCTACGAGCAGTACTTC. It encodes CASSDDSYEQYF. The whole variable domain, remainder taken from reference TRBV2 and TRBJ2-7, is EPEVTQTPSHQVTQMGQEVILRCVPISNHLYFYWYRQILGQKVEFLVSFYNNEISEKSEIFDDQFSVERPDGSNFTLKIRSTKLEDSAMYFCASSDDSYEQYFGPGTRLTVT.

The CDR3 reads CASSITSGGPSYEQFF. The CDR3 DNA reads TGTGCCAGTAGTATCACTAGCGGGGGCCCCTCGTATGAGCAGTTCTTC. The rearrangement links TRBV19 to TRBJ2-1; 11 bases are shared with TRBD2. Germline CDR1 reads LNHDA; CDR2 reads SQIVND (reference sequence). The CDR3 is 16 residues long. Trimming took 3 bases from V and 8 from J; bases not matched to a gene: 9.

This rearrangement joins TRBV10-3 to TRBJ1-5, with a tentative D call TRBD1 (5 bases). The CDR3 contains 15 residues. In germline, CDR1 is ENHRY, CDR2 SYGVKD. Trimming removed 0 bases from V and 9 bases from J, with 15 bases in between. The CDR3 DNA is TGTGCCATCAGTGAGTCGGGGAGGGGAGAGCGGCCCCAGCATTTT. Amino acids: CAISESGRGERPQHF.